A single sample gave rise to the 22 T cell receptor beta chains below, sequenced in a study of blood T cell repertoires in COVID-19. This table comes from immunoSEQ multiplex PCR, and its TCRdb copy is limited to in-frame clones, with some not included. The repertoire holds about 400,000 clones, with more than 70% as singletons. Sequencing was done on a sample of PBMCs or T cells enriched from blood (not recorded which). The receptor source for this set is a man aged 35-49 years in a cohort exposed to, infected with or recovered from COVID-19 (not recorded which).

The chain is built from TRBV5-1 and TRBJ2-1, with D maybe TRBD2 (5 bases). CDR1 and CDR2 from the germline V gene are SGHRS and YFSETQ. The CDR3 covers 14 residues. Between the trimmed V and J ends, which lost 2 bases and 10 bases, there was a span of 16 bases. As DNA, the CDR3 is TGCGCCAGCAGCTTTCGGGATCCCTCGGTGGAGCAGTTCTTC. Protein product: CASSFRDPSVEQFF.

This chain links TRBV2 with TRBJ1-1, with D perhaps TRBD1 (5 bases). The germline V gene encodes CDR1 SNHLY and CDR2 FYNNEI. Between the trimmed V and J ends, which lost 7 bases and 4 bases, there was a span of 16 bases. The CDR3 has 14 amino acids. The CDR3 DNA reads TGTGCCAGCATCCTCCGGGCAGGGTTCACTGAAGCTTTCTTT. This sequence encodes CASILRAGFTEAFF. The variable domain in full, completed from reference TRBV2 and TRBJ1-1, reads EPEVTQTPSHQVTQMGQEVILRCVPISNHLYFYWYRQILGQKVEFLVSFYNNEISEKSEIFDDQFSVERPDGSNFTLKIRSTKLEDSAMYFCASILRAGFTEAFFGQGTRLTVV.

This chain uses TRBV7-9 with TRBJ2-7, with D possibly being TRBD1 (6 bases). The germline V gene encodes CDR1 SEHNR and CDR2 FQNEAQ (reference sequence). The length of the CDR3 is 13 residues. The germline V and J ends were trimmed by 2 bases and 5 bases, with 10 bases remaining between them. DNA of the CDR3: TGTGCCAGCAGCTTACGGGACAAGAACGAGCAGTACTTC. It translates to CASSLRDKNEQYF. The full variable domain, rest sourced from reference TRBV7-9 and TRBJ2-7, is DTGVSQNPRHKITKRGQNVTFRCDPISEHNRLYWYRQTLGQGPEFLTYFQNEAQLEKSRLLSDRFSAERPKGSFSTLEIQRTEQGDSAMYLCASSLRDKNEQYFGPGTRLTVT.

CDR3 protein: CASSYRGRSEKLFF. CDR3 DNA: TGTGCCAGCAGTTACAGGGGGCGGAGTGAAAAACTGTTTTTT. The rearrangement joins TRBV2 to TRBJ1-4; 9 nucleotides agree with TRBD1. CDR3 length equals 14 residues. The V gene's germline CDR1 is SNHLY and CDR2 FYNNEI. V gave up 5 bases and J gave up 7 bases; unmatched junction bases: 5.

The chain carries TRBV5-1 and TRBJ2-4; no clear D gene. V was trimmed by 3 bases and J by 0 bases, leaving 10 bases between them. From germline, CDR1 is SGHRS and CDR2 YFSETQ. There are 15 residues in the CDR3. CDR3 amino acids: CASSSNTVAKNIQYF. CDR3 sequence (DNA): TGCGCCAGCAGCTCAAATACAGTAGCCAAAAACATTCAGTACTTC.

The chain is built from TRBV4-1 and TRBJ2-2; 12 positions agree with TRBD2. The CDR3 runs to 17 residues. J was trimmed by 1 base and V by 1 base; bases with no gene match: 1. CDR1 and CDR2 from the germline V gene are MGHRA and YSYEKL. This CDR3 reads CASSQGLAGVNTGELFF. Here the CDR3 DNA reads TGCGCCAGCAGCCAAGGACTAGCGGGAGTGAACACCGGGGAGCTGTTTTTT.

This chain joins TRBV5-6 and TRBJ2-1, with 9 bases aligning to TRBD2. CDR1 SGHDT and CDR2 YYEEEE come from the germline V gene. V trimming: 2 bases; J trimming: 3 bases; junction bases outside the gene matches: 3. The CDR3 runs 15 residues. CDR3 loop: CASSFSSGSYNEQFF. The CDR3, as DNA: TGTGCCAGCAGCTTTAGTAGCGGGAGCTACAATGAGCAGTTCTTC.

V gene TRBV7-9 combines with J gene TRBJ2-1; 13 nucleotides agree with TRBD2. Germline V gene lookup returns CDR1 SEHNR and CDR2 FQNEAQ (reference sequence). The CDR3 is 19 amino acids. J was trimmed by 0 bases and V by 8 bases; bases with no gene match: 13. CDR3 residues: CASVIRTSGGLSSYNEQFF. CDR3 bases: TGTGCCAGCGTCATCCGGACTAGCGGGGGCCTGAGCTCCTACAATGAGCAGTTCTTC.

The CDR3 loop is CASSLFTSGNTGELFF. The CDR3 nucleotides read TGTGCCAGCAGTTTGTTTACTAGCGGCAACACCGGGGAGCTGTTTTTT. The rearrangement links TRBV6-4 to TRBJ2-2; 8 nucleotides agree with TRBD2. Germline V lookup: CDR1 MRHNA, CDR2 SNTAGT. This CDR3 has 16 amino acids. The ends lost 5 bases at V and 2 bases at J; junction bases unmatched: 7.

The chain couples TRBV5-1 to TRBJ2-1; D perhaps matches TRBD1 (6 bases). The CDR3 has 16 amino acids. The germline V and J ends were trimmed by 0 bases and 4 bases, with 14 bases remaining between them. Germline CDR1 is SGHRS and CDR2 is YFSETQ. For the CDR3, the DNA is TGCGCCAGCAGCTTGGTCGCAGCGGACAGTTACAATGAGCAGTTCTTC. As protein: CASSLVAADSYNEQFF.

The chain recombines TRBV18 with TRBJ2-5; tentatively, D is TRBD2 (5 bases). The CDR3 runs to 18 residues. V lost 1 base and J 0 bases, leaving 18 bases between the germline ends. Germline CDR1 KGHSH, CDR2 LQKENI. The CDR3 DNA follows: TGTGCCAGCTCACCACGATTTGGTGCGTCGGGGTACCAAGAGACCCAGTACTTC. It translates to CASSPRFGASGYQETQYF. The full variable domain, rest sourced from reference TRBV18 and TRBJ2-5, is NAGVMQNPRHLVRRRGQEARLRCSPMKGHSHVYWYRQLPEEGLKFMVYLQKENIIDESGMPKERFSAEFPKEGPSILRIQQVVRGDSAAYFCASSPRFGASGYQETQYFGPGTRLLVL.

The rearrangement uses TRBV4-1 and TRBJ2-5, with TRBD1 identical over 8 bases. The V gene's germline CDR1 is MGHRA and CDR2 YSYEKL. CDR3 length: 15 amino acids. J gave up 7 bases and V 0 bases, and 7 bases lay outside the gene matches. CDR3 in amino acids: CASSQDGDRSRTQYF. DNA of the CDR3: TGCGCCAGCAGCCAAGACGGGGACAGGAGTAGGACCCAGTACTTC.

The chain employs TRBV27 and TRBJ1-4, with D perhaps TRBD1 (6 bases). Trimming took 7 bases from V and 0 from J, leaving 12 bases between them. The length of the CDR3 is 15 residues. Germline V gene data show CDR1 as MNHEY and CDR2 as SMNVEV (reference sequence). CDR3: CASIDRLATNEKLFF. The CDR3 DNA follows: TGTGCCAGCATCGACAGGTTAGCAACTAATGAAAAACTGTTTTTT.

Comments on this clone: Other DNA sequences in this sample translate to the same CDR3. The chain uses TRBV28 and TRBJ1-5, with TRBD1 matching 10 bases. The V gene's germline CDR1 is MDHEN and CDR2 SYDVKM. Losses at the gene ends were 6 bases for V and 4 bases for J; bases not matched to a gene: 3. The CDR3 is 14 amino acids. DNA of the CDR3: TGTGCCAGCAGGGGACAGGGGTTTAATCAGCCCCAGCATTTT. Protein: CASRGQGFNQPQHF.

This clone was seen just once. The gene calls are TRBV6-5 and TRBJ2-7; 7 positions match TRBD1. Germline V gene lookup returns CDR1 MNHEY and CDR2 SVGAGI. The CDR3 covers 13 residues. The ends lost 10 bases at V and 6 bases at J; junction bases unmatched: 12. This CDR3 reads CATQRSQGFEQYF. DNA of the CDR3: TGTGCCACACAAAGGTCACAGGGGTTCGAGCAGTACTTC.

The genes are TRBV25-1 and TRBJ2-7, with TRBD1 as a possible D gene (5 bases). V shed 5 bases and J shed 9 bases, with 20 bases lying between them. Germline lookup yields CDR1 MGHDK and CDR2 SYGVNS. CDR3 length equals 14 residues. CDR3 region: CASSQSPDSSGQYF. The CDR3 DNA reads TGTGCCAGCAGTCAATCCCCAGACAGCTCGGGGCAGTACTTC.

The chain couples TRBV3-1 (or the pseudogene TRBV3-2) to TRBJ2-7, with a weak D call TRBD2 (6 bases). V lost 0 bases, J lost 0 bases, and 15 bases lay in between. The germline gives CDR1 LGHDT, CDR2 YNNKEL (reference sequence). This CDR3 comprises 17 residues. The CDR3 DNA reads as TGTGCCAGCAGCCAAGACGGGCGCGGGACCTACTCCTACGAGCAGTACTTC. Protein product: CASSQDGRGTYSYEQYF.

This sequence joins TRBV7-2 and TRBJ2-3; D might be TRBD2 (6 bases). Germline CDR1 reads SGHTA; CDR2 reads FQGNSA. The CDR3 sequence is 12 residues long. Trimming removed 2 bases at V and 9 bases at J, with 9 bases between. The CDR3 loop is CASSLSAGTQYF. The CDR3 DNA is TGTGCCAGCAGCTTATCCGCGGGGACGCAGTATTTT. Variable domain in full (rest from reference TRBV7-2 and TRBJ2-3): GAGVSQSPSNKVTEKGKDVELRCDPISGHTALYWYRQSLGQGLEFLIYFQGNSAPDKSGLPSDRFSAERTGGSVSTLTIQRTQQEDSAVYLCASSLSAGTQYFGPGTRLTVL.

This chain links TRBV5-6 with TRBJ2-5; D gene ambiguous. CDR3 size: 11 residues. Germline V lookup: CDR1 SGHDT, CDR2 YYEEEE. Between the trimmed V and J ends, which lost 0 bases and 5 bases, there was a span of 2 bases. CDR3 in DNA: TGTGCCAGCAGCTTGGCTGAGACCCAGTACTTC. Translation gives CASSLAETQYF.

The J gene is TRBJ2-3, the V gene TRBV4-2; 8 nucleotides line up with TRBD2. This CDR3 has 17 amino acids. Germline-derived CDR1 and CDR2 are LGHNA and YNFKEQ. V lost 4 bases and J lost 2; bases outside the gene matches: 11. In DNA form, the CDR3 reads TGTGCCAGCAGCCTCGGGGGTAGCGGGACTAACACAGATACGCAGTATTTT. Encoded protein: CASSLGGSGTNTDTQYF.

The chain couples TRBV5-6 to TRBJ2-3, with TRBD1 as a possible D gene (5 bases). This CDR3 spans 14 amino acids. V was pared by 3 bases and J by 4 bases, with 12 bases between. Germline loops: CDR1 SGHDT, CDR2 YYEEEE. CDR3 sequence (DNA): TGTGCCAGCAGCTGGGGCCTCGGGTCAGATACGCAGTATTTT. Amino acids: CASSWGLGSDTQYF.

The CDR3 is CASRLGTQSSYEQYF. The CDR3 DNA sequence: TGTGCCAGCAGACTGGGGACTCAAAGCTCCTACGAGCAGTACTTC. The chain couples TRBV11-2 to TRBJ2-7, with D possibly TRBD2 on 6 matching bases. The CDR3 covers 15 residues. Germline values: CDR1 SGHAT, CDR2 FQNNGV. V was clipped by 6 bases and J by 0 bases, with 15 bases between them.